A single TCR beta chain is shown here with its context. The data were taken from a study of blood T cell repertoires in COVID-19. At the level of the study: Whether acute or convalescent, the COVID-19 samples came from the United States, Italy and Spain. The analysed material was cDNA or gDNA that came from T cells, B-cell-depleted T cells, or PBMCs.

CDR1 and CDR2 from the germline V gene are SGHTA and FQGNSA. The CDR3 totals 15 residues. V was trimmed by 1 base and J by 0 bases, leaving 4 bases between them. How the authors handled the data: Reference gene primer amplification gave estimated nucleated cell counts. The method was immunoSEQ multiplex PCR; TCRdb's version includes in-frame clones alone and lacks a portion of them. That table gives V, J and clone size, and the DNA gave D and trimming. The profile covers more than 150,000 clones, with roughly 76% appearing a single time and about 12% taken by the ten largest. The Seattle patients joined while their infection was active and were tracked longitudinally afterward.

This clonotype originated in a woman at least 80 years old with COVID-19, enrolled during active disease. The chain combines TRBV7-2 with TRBJ2-6; D not resolved. The sequenced material came from peripheral blood. This chain's CDR3 is CASSLGASGANVLTF. CDR3 coding DNA: TGTGCCAGCAGCTTAGGCGCCTCTGGGGCCAACGTCCTGACTTTC.